Below are 14 T cell receptor gamma chains sequenced from a single sample in a study of γδ T cells in repeated Plasmodium falciparum infection. Bulk repertoires came from Vgamma9/Vdelta2+ or Vdelta2-negative gammadelta T cells flow-sorted from PBMC. TCRdb redid the clone calls on the multiplex PCR reads with CATT. The data contain about 30,000 gamma-chain clones, 1.4% of them singletons. Sequenced: gamma-delta T cells from blood. These receptors were obtained from a pool of human donors (malaria-infected and uninfected, not separated).

This clone was found a few times. The protein held in TCRdb is that of a much larger clone and does not match this DNA's translation at residue 7, likely because of a read error; the protein shown is translated from the DNA. The chain has TRGV9 and TRGJ1 or TRGJ2. Assignment of the J gene here rests on matching the DNA to germline, because TCRdb gives none. Germline lookup yields CDR1 GITISATS and CDR2 ISYDGTV (reference sequence). V shed 0 bases and J 3 bases; nucleotides not matched to a gene: 8. There are 15 residues in the CDR3. In DNA, the CDR3 is TGTGCCTTGTGGGAGGTGCTCCCCTTTTATTATAAGAAACTCTTT. It encodes CALWEVLPFYYKKLF.

This clone was counted ten times or more. TCRdb records a much larger clone's protein for this DNA, with a difference at residue 5 that likely arises from a read error; the protein given is the translation of the DNA. Other DNA variants within this sample encode the same CDR3. The rearrangement uses TRGV9 and TRGJP1. No J gene was available from TCRdb, and it was assigned here by a germline match of the DNA. After removal of 5 bases from V and 5 bases from J, the junction contained 5 bases not matched to a gene. CDR1 is GITISATS and CDR2 is ISYDGTV in the germline V gene (reference sequence). The CDR3 consists of 13 residues. The CDR3 region is CALWGSTGWFKIF. For the CDR3, the DNA is TGTGCCTTGTGGGGTTCAACTGGTTGGTTCAAGATATTT.

This clone has a count of ten or more. This could be a read error, since a much larger clone is one nucleotide away. The chain is built from TRGV4 and TRGJ1 or TRGJ2. The CDR3 runs to 13 residues. Germline values: CDR1 EGSTGY, CDR2 YDSYTSSV. Unmatched junction bases numbered 4, after V lost 2 bases and J lost 3 bases. The CDR3 coding sequence is TGTGCCACCTGGGATGCCATTTATTATAAGAAACTCTTT. Its translation is CATWDAIYYKKLF.

Ten or more counts support this clone. The protein in TCRdb stems from a much larger clone and differs at residue 8 from this DNA's translation, likely a read error; here the protein is translated from the DNA. The V gene is given as TRGV4, and no J gene call is available. The CDR3 runs 10 residues. CDR1 is EGSTGY, CDR2 YDSYTSSV, per germline. The CDR3 DNA reads as TGTGCCACCTGGGATTGTGAGGAACTCTTT. Translated, it gives CATWDCEELF.

This clone was seen repeatedly, ten times or more. TCRdb's entry gives the protein of a much larger clone, which mismatches this DNA's translation at residue 12, likely from a read error; the protein reported here is translated from the DNA. The V and J genes are TRGV9 and TRGJP. The J gene was not available in TCRdb and was assigned here by matching the DNA to germline segments. The V gene's germline CDR1 is GITISATS and CDR2 ISYDGTV (reference sequence). The CDR3 length is 16 residues. CDR3 protein: CALWEVNSVGKEIKVF. In DNA form, the CDR3 reads TGTGCCTTGTGGGAGGTGAATTCGGTGGGCAAAGAAATCAAGGTATTT.

In its sample, this clone was seen a few times. It is likely a read error: a sequence one base away is far more abundant. The same CDR3 can be traced to other DNA sequences in this sample. The CDR3 DNA sequence: TGTGCCTTGTGGGAGGTGCAGATTGAGTTGGGTAAAAAAATCAAGGTATTT. Translating it yields CALWEVQIELGKKIKVF. V gene TRGV9 combines with J gene TRGJP. No J gene is reported in TCRdb; it was inferred here by comparing the DNA with germline. This CDR3 region has 17 residues. Germline values: CDR1 GITISATS, CDR2 ISYDGTV (reference sequence).

This clone was seen at least ten times. The TCRdb protein, from a much larger clone, departs from this DNA's translation at residue 5, likely by read error; the protein shown derives from the DNA. The J gene is TRGJP, the V gene TRGV9. TCRdb lists no J gene, so it was determined here by aligning the DNA to germline. CDR1 is GITISATS and CDR2 is ISYDGTV in the germline V gene (reference sequence). The CDR3 is made up of 17 amino acids. Trimming at V came to 5 bases and at J to 6 bases, leaving 10 bases not matched to a gene. The CDR3 sequence: CALWVVSGELGKKIKVF. The DNA of the CDR3 is TGTGCCTTGTGGGTGGTTTCTGGAGAGTTGGGCAAAAAAATCAAGGTATTT.

This clone was observed at least ten times. A read error may explain this, as a much larger clone is one base away. The CDR3 region has the DNA TGTGCCACCTGGGACGGGCCTCTTTCTTGCCCTTATAAGAAACTCTTT. Its translation: CATWDGPLSCPYKKLF. The chain couples TRGV2 to TRGJ1 or TRGJ2. Germline assignment: CDR1 EGSNGY and CDR2 YDSYNSKV. J was trimmed by 6 bases and V by 0 bases; bases with no gene match: 14. There are 16 residues in the CDR3.

This rearrangement joins TRGV9 to TRGJ1 or TRGJ2. TCRdb does not report a J gene; here it was assigned by matching the DNA to germline references. Germline V lookup: CDR1 GITISATS, CDR2 ISYDGTV (reference sequence). The CDR3 has 11 amino acids. The CDR3 spells CACGSYYKKLF. The CDR3 DNA reads TGTGCTTGTGGGAGTTATTATAAGAAACTCTTT.

The table lists this clone with a few counts. Translating this DNA gives a protein that differs at residue 9 from the TCRdb one, which belongs to a much larger clone; a read error is likely, and the protein shown is this translation. The chain uses TRGV2 and TRGJP1. TCRdb lists no J gene, so it was determined here by aligning the DNA to germline. CDR3 length: 13 amino acids. V trimming: 2 bases; J trimming: 12 bases; junction bases outside the gene matches: 9. CDR1 is EGSNGY, CDR2 YDSYNSKV, per germline. The CDR3 sequence is CATWDAQGGFKIF. The CDR3 DNA sequence: TGTGCCACCTGGGACGCGCAAGGTGGGTTCAAGATATTT.

This clone came up many times. TCRdb's listed protein matches a much larger clone and diverges from this DNA's translation at residue 4, likely through a read error; the protein shown comes from the DNA. V and J are TRGV2 and TRGJ1 or TRGJ2. The CDR3 has 12 amino acids. The V gene's germline CDR1 is EGSNGY and CDR2 YDSYNSKV. DNA of the CDR3: TGTGCCACCTTGGACGGGGATAGTGCGAAACTCTTT. It yields the protein CATLDGDSAKLF.

This clone was found many times. With only one base between it and a far larger clone, this is likely a read error. Within the sample, other DNA sequences also encode this same CDR3. The V gene is TRGV2, the J gene TRGJ1 or TRGJ2. After removal of 1 base from V and 1 base from J, the junction contained 1 base not matched to a gene. The length of the CDR3 is 13 residues. CDR1 and CDR2 from the germline V gene are EGSNGY and YDSYNSKV. The CDR3 loop reads CATWDGNYYKKLF. CDR3 DNA sequence: TGTGCCACCTGGGACGGTAATTATTATAAGAAACTCTTT.

This clone was observed at least ten times. TCRdb's entry gives the protein of a much larger clone, which mismatches this DNA's translation at residue 9, likely from a read error; the protein reported here is translated from the DNA. The rearrangement links TRGV3 to TRGJ1 or TRGJ2. The J gene, missing from TCRdb, was assigned here through DNA to germline matching. V lost 0 bases to trimming and J lost 3 bases; unmatched junction nucleotides: 8. The CDR3 has 15 amino acids. Germline V gives CDR1 VTNTFY, CDR2 YDVSTARD (reference sequence). This chain's CDR3 is CATWDRPTSYYKKLF. CDR3 sequence (DNA): TGTGCCACCTGGGACAGGCCGACGAGTTATTATAAGAAACTCTTT.

By its share, this clone is large. This CDR3 is also generated by other DNA sequences in the sample. This CDR3 is CALWEVVELGKKIKVF. The CDR3 DNA reads as TGTGCCTTGTGGGAGGTGGTAGAGTTGGGCAAAAAAATCAAGGTATTT. The J gene is TRGJP, the V gene TRGV9. V trimming: 0 bases; J trimming: 6 bases; junction bases outside the gene matches: 2. The CDR3 runs to 16 residues. Germline V gives CDR1 GITISATS, CDR2 ISYDGTV (reference sequence).